This T cell receptor beta chain stems from a study of patients and donors after allogeneic stem cell transplantation. This clonotype was picked up a small number of times. Trimming stripped 6 bases from V and 3 bases from J, with 8 bases between. The CDR3 sequence is 12 residues long. In TCRdb, the RT-PCR reads were re-called with MiXCR into one record per CDR3 protein. The sample lists about 230,000 distinct CDR3 sequences; about 14% were seen once. This clonotype was obtained from a human donor who was either an allogeneic HSCT recipient or a stem cell or donor lymphocyte infusion donor (not recorded which). It is not recorded whose cells these are; they may come from a transplant donor. This rearrangement joins TRBV12-3 or TRBV12-4 to TRBJ1-1; D remains ambiguous. Sequencing used blood, either unsorted or a sorted T cell fraction (not recorded which). CDR3 protein: CASRSSYTEAFF. Written as DNA, the CDR3 is TGTGCCAGCAGGTCCAGCTACACTGAAGCTTTCTTT.